A single sample is the source of the 5 T cell receptor beta chains below, sequenced in a study of OX40 agonist ivuxolimab in advanced cancers. This table comes from immunoSEQ multiplex PCR, and its TCRdb copy is limited to in-frame clones, with some not included. The sample has some 70,000 clones, 85% seen once. The sequencing here drew on CD4+ or CD8+ T cells sorted from blood, taken in a trial of the OX40 agonist ivuxolimab. These receptors were collected from an adult with an advanced solid tumor such as melanoma, head and neck, liver or kidney cancer.

The chain joins TRBV6-1 to TRBJ1-1; unclear D gene. The germline V gene encodes CDR1 MNHNS and CDR2 SASEGT. Trimming stripped 11 bases from V and 1 base from J, with 11 bases between. CDR3 length equals 12 residues. Here the CDR3 reads CAGDGENTEAFF. The DNA for the CDR3 is TGTGCCGGTGACGGTGAGAACACTGAAGCTTTCTTT.

This clone showed up just once. The chain employs TRBV18 and TRBJ2-1; possible D gene TRBD2, 6 bases. Deletions cut 1 base from V and 7 bases from J, with 11 bases between. The germline CDR1 and CDR2 sequences are KGHSH and LQKENI. The CDR3 is made up of 14 amino acids. CDR3 protein: CASSPLAGINEQFF. Written as DNA, the CDR3 is TGTGCCAGCTCACCACTGGCGGGGATTAATGAGCAGTTCTTC.

In this sample, this clone turned up a few times. The gene calls are TRBV19 and TRBJ1-4, with 8 bases fitting TRBD1. Germline CDR1 is LNHDA and CDR2 is SQIVND (reference sequence). The CDR3 is made up of 14 amino acids. Trimming removed 7 bases from V and 4 bases from J; junction bases left unmatched: 5. CDR3 bases: TGTGCCAGTAAGGGGGACAGGATTAATGAAAAACTGTTTTTT. Translated: CASKGDRINEKLFF.

The chain has TRBV2 and TRBJ1-2; D is undetermined. The CDR3 spans 13 residues. V lost 3 bases, J lost 0 bases, and 5 bases lay in between. Germline values: CDR1 SNHLY, CDR2 FYNNEI. The CDR3 DNA is TGTGCCAGCAGTGAGTCCTCTAACTATGGCTACACCTTC. Its translation: CASSESSNYGYTF.

The chain has TRBV11-2 and TRBJ2-7; 10 bases line up with TRBD1. With 1 base clipped from V and 4 bases from J, the junction kept 16 bases outside the gene matches. This CDR3 has 19 amino acids. CDR1 SGHAT and CDR2 FQNNGV come from the germline V gene. The CDR3 coding sequence is TGTGCCAGCAGCTTAGTGTTGTTAGACGTCGGGACAGGGGAATACGAGCAGTACTTC. Amino acid sequence: CASSLVLLDVGTGEYEQYF.